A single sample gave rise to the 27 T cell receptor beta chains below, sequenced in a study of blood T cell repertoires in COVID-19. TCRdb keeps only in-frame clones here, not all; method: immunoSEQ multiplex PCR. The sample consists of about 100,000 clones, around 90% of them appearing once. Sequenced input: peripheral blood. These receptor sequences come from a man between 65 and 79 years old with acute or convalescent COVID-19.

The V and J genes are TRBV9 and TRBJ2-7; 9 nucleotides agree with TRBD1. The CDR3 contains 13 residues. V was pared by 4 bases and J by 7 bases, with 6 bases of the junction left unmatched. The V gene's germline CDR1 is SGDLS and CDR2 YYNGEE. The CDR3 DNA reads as TGTGCCAGCAGCAAACAGGGGGCTGGGGAGCAGTACTTC. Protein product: CASSKQGAGEQYF.

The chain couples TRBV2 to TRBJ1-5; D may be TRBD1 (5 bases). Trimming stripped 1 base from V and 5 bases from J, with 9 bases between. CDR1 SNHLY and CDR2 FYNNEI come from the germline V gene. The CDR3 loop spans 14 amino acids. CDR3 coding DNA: TGTGCCAGCAGTGAAGGGTGGGGGGATCAGCCCCAGCATTTT. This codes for CASSEGWGDQPQHF. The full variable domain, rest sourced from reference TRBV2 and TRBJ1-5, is EPEVTQTPSHQVTQMGQEVILRCVPISNHLYFYWYRQILGQKVEFLVSFYNNEISEKSEIFDDQFSVERPDGSNFTLKIRSTKLEDSAMYFCASSEGWGDQPQHFGDGTRLSIL.

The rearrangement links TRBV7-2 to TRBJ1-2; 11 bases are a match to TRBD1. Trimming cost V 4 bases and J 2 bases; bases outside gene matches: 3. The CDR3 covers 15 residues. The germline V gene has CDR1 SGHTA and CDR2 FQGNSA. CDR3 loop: CASSSRTGGNYGYTF. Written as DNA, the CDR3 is TGTGCCAGCAGCTCACGGACAGGGGGCAACTATGGCTACACCTTC.

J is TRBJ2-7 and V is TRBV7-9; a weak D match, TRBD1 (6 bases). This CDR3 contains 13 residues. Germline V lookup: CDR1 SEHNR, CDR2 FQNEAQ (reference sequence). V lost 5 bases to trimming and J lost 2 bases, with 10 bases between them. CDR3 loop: CASSAPGAYEQYF. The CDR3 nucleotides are TGTGCCAGCAGCGCACCAGGGGCCTACGAGCAGTACTTC. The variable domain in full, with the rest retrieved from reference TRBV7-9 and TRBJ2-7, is DTGVSQNPRHKITKRGQNVTFRCDPISEHNRLYWYRQTLGQGPEFLTYFQNEAQLEKSRLLSDRFSAERPKGSFSTLEIQRTEQGDSAMYLCASSAPGAYEQYFGPGTRLTVT.

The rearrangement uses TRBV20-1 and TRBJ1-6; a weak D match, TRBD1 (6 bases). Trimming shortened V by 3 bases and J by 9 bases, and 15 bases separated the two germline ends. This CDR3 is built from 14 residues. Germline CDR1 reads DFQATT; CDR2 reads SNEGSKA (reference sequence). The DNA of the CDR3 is TGCAGTGCTAGTGGTGGGCAGGGGACTTCACCCCTCCACTTT. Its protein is CSASGGQGTSPLHF.

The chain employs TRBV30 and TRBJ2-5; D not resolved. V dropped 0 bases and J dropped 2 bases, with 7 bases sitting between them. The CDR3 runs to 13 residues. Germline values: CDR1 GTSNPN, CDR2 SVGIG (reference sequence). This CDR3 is CAWSVRLQETQYF. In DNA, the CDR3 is TGTGCCTGGAGTGTACGGTTACAAGAGACCCAGTACTTC.

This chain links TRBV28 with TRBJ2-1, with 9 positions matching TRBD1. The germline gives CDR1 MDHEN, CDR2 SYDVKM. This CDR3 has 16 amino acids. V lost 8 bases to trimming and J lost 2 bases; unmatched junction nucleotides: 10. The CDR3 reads CASLSTGQGTYNEQFF. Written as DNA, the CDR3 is TGTGCCAGCCTCTCGACAGGACAGGGGACCTACAATGAGCAGTTCTTC. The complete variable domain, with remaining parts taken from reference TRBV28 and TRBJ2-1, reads DVKVTQSSRYLVKRTGEKVFLECVQDMDHENMFWYRQDPGLGLRLIYFSYDVKMKEKGDIPEGYSVSREKKERFSLILESASTNQTSMYLCASLSTGQGTYNEQFFGPGTRLTVL.

CDR3 loop: CASSYDLVGLRYGYTF. CDR3 nucleotides: TGTGCCAGCAGTTACGATTTGGTCGGACTTCGATATGGCTACACCTTC. The chain recombines TRBV6-2 or TRBV6-3 with TRBJ1-2; D call uncertain. Trimming removed 2 bases from V and 5 bases from J, with 18 bases in between. The CDR3 loop spans 16 amino acids. The V gene's germline CDR1 is MNHEY and CDR2 SVGEGT.

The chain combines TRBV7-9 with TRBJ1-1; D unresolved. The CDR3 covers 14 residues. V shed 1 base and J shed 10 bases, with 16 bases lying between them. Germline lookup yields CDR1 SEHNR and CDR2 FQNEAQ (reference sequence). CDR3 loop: CASSLGPDNDRAFF. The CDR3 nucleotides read TGTGCCAGCAGCTTAGGCCCCGACAATGATAGAGCTTTCTTT.

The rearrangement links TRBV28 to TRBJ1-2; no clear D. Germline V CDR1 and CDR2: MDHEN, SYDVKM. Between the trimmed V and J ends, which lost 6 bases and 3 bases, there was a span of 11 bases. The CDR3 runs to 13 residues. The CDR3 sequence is CASSGFLYYGYTF. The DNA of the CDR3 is TGTGCCAGCAGCGGTTTTTTATACTATGGCTACACCTTC.

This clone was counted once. In DNA, the CDR3 is TGTGCCAGCAGCCCGTCTAGCGGGGGGGCGGCAGATACGCAGTATTTT. Residues: CASSPSSGGAADTQYF. The V call is TRBV13, the J call TRBJ2-3; 12 positions agree with TRBD2. The CDR3 extends over 16 amino acids. With 5 bases clipped from V and 4 bases from J, the junction kept 7 bases outside the gene matches. Germline V CDR1 and CDR2: PRHDT, FYEKMQ (reference sequence). The full variable domain, in which reference TRBV13 and TRBJ2-3 provide the parts outside the CDR3, is AAGVIQSPRHLIKEKRETATLKCYPIPRHDTVYWYQQGPGQDPQFLISFYEKMQSDKGSIPDRFSAQQFSDYHSELNMSSLELGDSALYFCASSPSSGGAADTQYFGPGTRLTVL.

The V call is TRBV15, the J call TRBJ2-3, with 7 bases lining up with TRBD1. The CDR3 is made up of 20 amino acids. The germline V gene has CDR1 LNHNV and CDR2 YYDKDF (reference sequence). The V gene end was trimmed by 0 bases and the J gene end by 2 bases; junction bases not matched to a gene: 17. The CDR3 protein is CATSRDWALTGETLTDTQYF. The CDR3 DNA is TGTGCCACCAGCAGAGATTGGGCTCTTACAGGGGAGACCCTCACAGATACGCAGTATTTT.

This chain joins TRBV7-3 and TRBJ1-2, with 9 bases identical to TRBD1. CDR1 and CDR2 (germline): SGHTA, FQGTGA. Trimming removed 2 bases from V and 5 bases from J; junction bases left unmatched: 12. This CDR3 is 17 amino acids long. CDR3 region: CASSLGGGTGSTYGYTF. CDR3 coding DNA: TGTGCCAGCAGCTTAGGAGGAGGGACAGGGTCAACTTATGGCTACACCTTC.

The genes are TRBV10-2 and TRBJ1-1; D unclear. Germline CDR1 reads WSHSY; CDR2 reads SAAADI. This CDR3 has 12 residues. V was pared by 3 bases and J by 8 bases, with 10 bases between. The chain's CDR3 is CASSDPLREAFF. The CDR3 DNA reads TGCGCCAGCAGTGATCCTCTCCGGGAAGCTTTCTTT.

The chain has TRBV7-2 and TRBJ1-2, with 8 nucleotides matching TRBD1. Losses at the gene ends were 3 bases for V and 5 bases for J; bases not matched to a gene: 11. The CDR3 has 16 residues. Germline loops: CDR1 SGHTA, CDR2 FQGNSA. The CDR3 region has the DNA TGTGCCAGCAGCTTGGGGATAGGACAGGGCCTATATGGCTACACCTTC. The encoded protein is CASSLGIGQGLYGYTF.

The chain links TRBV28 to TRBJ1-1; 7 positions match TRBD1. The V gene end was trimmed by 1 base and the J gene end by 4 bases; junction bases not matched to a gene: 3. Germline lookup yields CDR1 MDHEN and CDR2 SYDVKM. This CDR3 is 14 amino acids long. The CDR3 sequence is CASSLLTGATEAFF. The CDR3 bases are TGTGCCAGCAGTTTATTAACAGGGGCCACTGAAGCTTTCTTT.

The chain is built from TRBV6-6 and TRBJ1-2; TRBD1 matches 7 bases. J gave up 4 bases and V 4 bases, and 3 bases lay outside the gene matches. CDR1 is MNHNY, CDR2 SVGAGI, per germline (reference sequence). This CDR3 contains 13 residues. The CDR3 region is CASSSQGSYGYTF. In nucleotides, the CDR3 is TGTGCCAGCAGTTCACAGGGGAGCTATGGCTACACCTTC.

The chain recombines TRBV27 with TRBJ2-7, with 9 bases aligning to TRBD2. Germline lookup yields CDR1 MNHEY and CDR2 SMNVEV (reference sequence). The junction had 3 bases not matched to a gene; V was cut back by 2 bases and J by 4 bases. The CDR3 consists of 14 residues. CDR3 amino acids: CASSLSGRSYEQYF. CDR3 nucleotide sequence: TGTGCCAGCAGTTTAAGCGGGAGGAGTTACGAGCAGTACTTC.

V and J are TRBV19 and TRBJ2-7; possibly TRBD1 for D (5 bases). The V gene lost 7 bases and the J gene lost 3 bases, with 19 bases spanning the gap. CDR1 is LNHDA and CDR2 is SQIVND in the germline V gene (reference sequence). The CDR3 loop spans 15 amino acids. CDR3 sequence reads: CASKSSPGQHYEQYF. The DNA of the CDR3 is TGTGCCAGTAAGTCGTCGCCAGGGCAACACTACGAGCAGTACTTC.

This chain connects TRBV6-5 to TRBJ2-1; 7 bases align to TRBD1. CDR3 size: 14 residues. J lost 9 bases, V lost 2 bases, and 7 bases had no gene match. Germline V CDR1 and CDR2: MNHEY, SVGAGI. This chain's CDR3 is CASSYRTGEGEQFF. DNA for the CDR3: TGTGCCAGCAGTTACCGGACAGGAGAGGGTGAGCAGTTCTTC.

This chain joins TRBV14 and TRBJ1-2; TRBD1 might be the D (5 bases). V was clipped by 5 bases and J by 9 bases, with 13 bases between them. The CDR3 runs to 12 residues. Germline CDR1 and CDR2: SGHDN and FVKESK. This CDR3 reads CASSYRSESYTF. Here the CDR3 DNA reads TGTGCCAGCAGCTACAGGAGCGAAAGCTACACCTTC.

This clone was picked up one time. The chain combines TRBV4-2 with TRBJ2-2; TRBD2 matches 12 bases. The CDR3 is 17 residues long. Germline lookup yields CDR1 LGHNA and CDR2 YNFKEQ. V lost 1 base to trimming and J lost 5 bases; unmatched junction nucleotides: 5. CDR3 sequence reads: CASSQGLAGGPTGELFF. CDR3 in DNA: TGTGCCAGCAGCCAAGGGCTAGCGGGAGGGCCTACCGGGGAGCTGTTTTTT.

The CDR3, as DNA: TGTGCCAGCAGTCCGACGGGGGGCGGCAATTCACCCCTCCACTTT. Translating gives CASSPTGGGNSPLHF. The chain carries TRBV6-6 and TRBJ1-6; a possible D gene is TRBD1 (6 bases). Germline CDR1 MNHNY, CDR2 SVGAGI (reference sequence). The CDR3 has 15 residues. The V end lost 5 bases, the J end lost 7 bases, and 15 bases lay between the germline ends.

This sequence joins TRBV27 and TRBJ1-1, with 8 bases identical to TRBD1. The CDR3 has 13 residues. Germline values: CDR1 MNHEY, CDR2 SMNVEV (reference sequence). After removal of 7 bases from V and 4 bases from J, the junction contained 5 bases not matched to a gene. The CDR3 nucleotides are TGTGCCAGCACCAGGGGGCGAGGCACTGAAGCTTTCTTT. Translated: CASTRGRGTEAFF.

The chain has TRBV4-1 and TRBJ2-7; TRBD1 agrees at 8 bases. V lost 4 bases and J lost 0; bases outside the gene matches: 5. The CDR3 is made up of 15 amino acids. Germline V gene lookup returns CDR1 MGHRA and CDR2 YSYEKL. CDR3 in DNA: TGCGCCAGCAGCCCCACAGGACAGGGCTCCTACGAGCAGTACTTC. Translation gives CASSPTGQGSYEQYF.

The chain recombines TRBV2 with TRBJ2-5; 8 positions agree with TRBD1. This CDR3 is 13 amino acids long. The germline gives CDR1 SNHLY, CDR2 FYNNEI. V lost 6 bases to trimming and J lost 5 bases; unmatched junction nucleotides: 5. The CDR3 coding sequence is TGTGCCAGCAGGGCAGGGGGCCGCGAGACCCAGTACTTC. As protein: CASRAGGRETQYF.

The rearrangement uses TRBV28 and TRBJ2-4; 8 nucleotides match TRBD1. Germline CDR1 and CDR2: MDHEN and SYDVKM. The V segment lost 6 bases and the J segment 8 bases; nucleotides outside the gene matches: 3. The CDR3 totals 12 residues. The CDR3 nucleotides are TGTGCCAGCAGAACAGGGGGTGACATTCAGTACTTC. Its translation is CASRTGGDIQYF.